This T cell receptor (beta chain) came from a study of cytomegalovirus exposure and HLA in healthy donors. Study-wide results and limits: Links to common viral pathogens appeared, in a later analysis, for several of the most significant clusters. Equally common other TCR beta chains were less clonally expanded than HLA-associated ones, a later analysis found.

Primers included in the PCR were 60 Vbeta and 13 Jbeta primers. Original processing methods: About 10 million shared chains were among around 78 million unique TCR beta chains counted in a later analysis. Sequencing used immunoSEQ multiplex PCR; TCRdb keeps in-frame clones, though not all of them. V and J calls plus clone size are reproduced from that table; the DNA served to infer D and trimming. In the table there are 140,000 to 150,000 clones, around 80% of which are singletons. Comments on this clone: The antigen is unknown.

The CDR3 runs to 13 residues. Per germline, CDR1 MNHEY and CDR2 SVGAGI. The clonotype originates from a woman aged 60 to 75 in good health and CMV-seropositive. This chain links TRBV6-5 with TRBJ2-5, with D possibly being TRBD2 (6 bases). The J call may be incorrect, as the DNA end agrees better with TRBJ2-7. The sequenced sample consisted of PBMCs. CDR3 coding DNA: TGTGCCACCTCTCTCGGGAGCTCCTACGAGCAGTACTTC. The encoded protein is CATSLGSSYEQYF.